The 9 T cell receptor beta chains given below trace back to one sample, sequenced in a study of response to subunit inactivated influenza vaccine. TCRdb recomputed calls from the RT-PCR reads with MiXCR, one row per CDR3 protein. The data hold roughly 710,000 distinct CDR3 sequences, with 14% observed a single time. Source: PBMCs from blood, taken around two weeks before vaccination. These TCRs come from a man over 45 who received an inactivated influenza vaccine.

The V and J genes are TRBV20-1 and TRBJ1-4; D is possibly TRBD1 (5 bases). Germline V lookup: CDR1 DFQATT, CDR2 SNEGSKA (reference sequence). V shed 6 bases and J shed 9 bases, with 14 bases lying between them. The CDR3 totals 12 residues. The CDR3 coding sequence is TGCAGTGCAAACCAGGGCATCCAAAAACTGTTTTTT. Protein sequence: CSANQGIQKLFF.

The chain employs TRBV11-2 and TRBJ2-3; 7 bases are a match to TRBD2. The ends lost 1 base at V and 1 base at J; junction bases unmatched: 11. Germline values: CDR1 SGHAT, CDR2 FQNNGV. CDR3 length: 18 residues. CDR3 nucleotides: TGTGCCAGCAGCTTAGTCGGGGGGAGGAGCGGGGGCACAGATACGCAGTATTTT. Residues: CASSLVGGRSGGTDTQYF.

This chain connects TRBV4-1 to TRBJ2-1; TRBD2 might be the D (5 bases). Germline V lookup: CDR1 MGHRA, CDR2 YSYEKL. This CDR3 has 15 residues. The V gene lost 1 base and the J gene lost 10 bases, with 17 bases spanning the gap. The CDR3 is CASSQAGLSTMEQFF. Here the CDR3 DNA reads TGCGCCAGCAGCCAAGCCGGACTTTCTACAATGGAGCAGTTCTTC.

CDR3 region: CASGVGTGGNYGYTF. In DNA, the CDR3 is TGTGCCAGCGGTGTAGGGACAGGGGGAAACTATGGCTACACCTTC. This sequence joins TRBV7-9 and TRBJ1-2; 11 bases agree with TRBD1. This CDR3 contains 15 residues. Per germline, CDR1 SEHNR and CDR2 FQNEAQ (reference sequence). V dropped 8 bases and J dropped 2; count of bases not matched to a gene: 7.

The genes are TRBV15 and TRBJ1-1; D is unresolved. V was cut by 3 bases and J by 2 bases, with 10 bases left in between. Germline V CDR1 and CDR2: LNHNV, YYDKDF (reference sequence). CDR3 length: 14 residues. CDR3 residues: CATSRTVGNTEAFF. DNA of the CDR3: TGTGCCACCAGCAGGACCGTGGGAAACACTGAAGCTTTCTTT.

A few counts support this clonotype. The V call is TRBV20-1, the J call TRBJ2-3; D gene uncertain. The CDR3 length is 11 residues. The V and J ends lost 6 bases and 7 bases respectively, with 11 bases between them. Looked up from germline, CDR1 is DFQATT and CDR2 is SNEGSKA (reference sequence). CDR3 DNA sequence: TGCAGTGCCGAATACAGCTATACGCAGTATTTT. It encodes CSAEYSYTQYF.

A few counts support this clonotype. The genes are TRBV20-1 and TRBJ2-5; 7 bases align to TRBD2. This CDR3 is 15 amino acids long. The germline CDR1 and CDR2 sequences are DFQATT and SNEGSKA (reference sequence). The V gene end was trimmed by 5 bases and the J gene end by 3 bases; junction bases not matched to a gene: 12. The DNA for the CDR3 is TGCAGTGCTGAACTCGGGGGGTCGACGAAAGAGACCCAGTACTTC. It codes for CSAELGGSTKETQYF.

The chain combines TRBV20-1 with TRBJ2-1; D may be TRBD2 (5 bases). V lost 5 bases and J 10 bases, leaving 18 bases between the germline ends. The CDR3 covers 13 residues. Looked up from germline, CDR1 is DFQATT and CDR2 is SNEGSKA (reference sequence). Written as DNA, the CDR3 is TGCAGTGCTCTCTTGGATAGCGAACAAGAGCAGTTCTTC. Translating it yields CSALLDSEQEQFF.

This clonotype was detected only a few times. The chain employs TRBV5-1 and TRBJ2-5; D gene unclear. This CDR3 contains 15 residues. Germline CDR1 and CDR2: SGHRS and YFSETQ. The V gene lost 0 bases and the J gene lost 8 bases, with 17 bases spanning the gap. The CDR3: CASSLGVSLRETQYF. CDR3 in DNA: TGCGCCAGCAGCTTGGGGGTCAGCTTAAGAGAAACCCAGTACTTC.